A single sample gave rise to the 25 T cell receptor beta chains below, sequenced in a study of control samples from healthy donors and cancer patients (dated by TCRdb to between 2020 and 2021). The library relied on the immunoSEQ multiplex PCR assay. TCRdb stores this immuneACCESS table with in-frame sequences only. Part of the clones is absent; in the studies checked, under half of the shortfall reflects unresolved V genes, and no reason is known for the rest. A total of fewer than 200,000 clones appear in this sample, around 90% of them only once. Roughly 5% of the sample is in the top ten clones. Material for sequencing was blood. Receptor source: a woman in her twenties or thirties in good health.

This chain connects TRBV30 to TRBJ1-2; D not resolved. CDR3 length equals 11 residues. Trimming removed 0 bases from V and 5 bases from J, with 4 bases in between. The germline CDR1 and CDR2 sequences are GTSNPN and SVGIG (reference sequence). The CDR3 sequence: CAWSVGYGYTF. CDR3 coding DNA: TGTGCCTGGAGTGTCGGTTATGGCTACACCTTC.

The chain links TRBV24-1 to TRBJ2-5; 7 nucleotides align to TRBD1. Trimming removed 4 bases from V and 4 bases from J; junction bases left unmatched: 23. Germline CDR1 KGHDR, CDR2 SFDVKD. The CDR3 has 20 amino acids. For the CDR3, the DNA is TGTGCCACCAGTGACCCGACAGGGACCCTCAATGGTGAGACAGGAGAGACCCAGTACTTC. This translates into CATSDPTGTLNGETGETQYF.

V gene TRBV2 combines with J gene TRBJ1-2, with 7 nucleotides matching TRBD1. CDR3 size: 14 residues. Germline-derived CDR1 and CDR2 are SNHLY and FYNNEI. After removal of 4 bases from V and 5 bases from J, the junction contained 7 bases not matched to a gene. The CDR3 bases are TGTGCCAGCAGTGTTGTACCAGGGGGGTATGGCTACACCTTC. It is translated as CASSVVPGGYGYTF.

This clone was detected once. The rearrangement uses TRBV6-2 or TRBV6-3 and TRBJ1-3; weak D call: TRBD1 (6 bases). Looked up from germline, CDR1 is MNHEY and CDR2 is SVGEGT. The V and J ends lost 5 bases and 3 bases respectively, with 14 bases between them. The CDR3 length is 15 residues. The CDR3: CASSRGQGFGNTIYF. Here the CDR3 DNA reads TGTGCCAGCAGTCGGGGACAAGGATTTGGAAACACCATATATTTT.

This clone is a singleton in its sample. The CDR3 region has the DNA TGTGCCAGCAGTCCGAGACTAGTGGCCGGGGAGCTGTTTTTT. It is translated as CASSPRLVAGELFF. This chain connects TRBV6-5 to TRBJ2-2; a possible D gene is TRBD2 (6 bases). Germline assignment: CDR1 MNHEY and CDR2 SVGAGI. The CDR3 has 14 residues. The ends were cut back, 5 bases at V and 6 bases at J, with 13 bases in the middle.

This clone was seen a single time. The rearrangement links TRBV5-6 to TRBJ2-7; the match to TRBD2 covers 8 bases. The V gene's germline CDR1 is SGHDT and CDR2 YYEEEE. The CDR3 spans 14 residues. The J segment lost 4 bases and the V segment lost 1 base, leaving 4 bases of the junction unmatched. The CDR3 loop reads CASSLMGLEYEQYF. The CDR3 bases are TGTGCCAGCAGCTTGATGGGACTAGAATACGAGCAGTACTTC. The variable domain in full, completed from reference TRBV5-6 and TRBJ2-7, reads DAGVTQSPTHLIKTRGQQVTLRCSPKSGHDTVSWYQQALGQGPQFIFQYYEEEERQRGNFPDRFSGHQFPNYSSELNVNALLLGDSALYLCASSLMGLEYEQYFGPGTRLTVT.

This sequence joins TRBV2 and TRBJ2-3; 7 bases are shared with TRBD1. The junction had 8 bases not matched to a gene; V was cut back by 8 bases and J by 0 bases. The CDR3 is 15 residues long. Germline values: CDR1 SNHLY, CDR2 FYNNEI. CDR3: CASQRGPSSTDTQYF. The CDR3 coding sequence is TGTGCCAGCCAGAGGGGGCCATCTAGCACAGATACGCAGTATTTT.

This CDR3 reads CSATDYGYTF. The CDR3, as DNA: TGCAGTGCTACAGACTATGGCTACACCTTC. V and J are TRBV20-1 and TRBJ1-2; D gene unclear. From germline, CDR1 is DFQATT and CDR2 SNEGSKA (reference sequence). Trimming removed 4 bases from V and 3 bases from J, with 3 bases in between. This CDR3 has 10 amino acids.

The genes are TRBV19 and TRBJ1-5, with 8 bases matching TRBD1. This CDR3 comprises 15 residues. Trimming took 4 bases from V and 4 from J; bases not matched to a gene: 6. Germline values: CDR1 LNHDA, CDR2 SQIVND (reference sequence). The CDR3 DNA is TGTGCCAGTAGTACCGGGACAGGCCCTAATCAGCCCCAGCATTTT. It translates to CASSTGTGPNQPQHF.

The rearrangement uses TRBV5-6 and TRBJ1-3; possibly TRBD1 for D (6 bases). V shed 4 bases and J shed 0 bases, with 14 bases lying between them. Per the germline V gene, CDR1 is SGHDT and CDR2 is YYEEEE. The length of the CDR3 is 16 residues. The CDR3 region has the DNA TGTGCCAGCAGCCAAATAGGGGGGTACTCTGGAAACACCATATATTTT. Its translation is CASSQIGGYSGNTIYF.

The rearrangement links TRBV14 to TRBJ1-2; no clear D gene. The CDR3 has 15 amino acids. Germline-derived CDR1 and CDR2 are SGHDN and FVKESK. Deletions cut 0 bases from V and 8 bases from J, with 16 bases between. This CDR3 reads CASSQDVSPAWGYTF. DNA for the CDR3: TGTGCCAGCAGCCAAGACGTCTCCCCGGCATGGGGCTACACCTTC.

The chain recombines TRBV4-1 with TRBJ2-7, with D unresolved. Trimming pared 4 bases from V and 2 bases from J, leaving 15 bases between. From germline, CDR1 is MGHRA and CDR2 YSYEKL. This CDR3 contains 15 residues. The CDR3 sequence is CASSPDQEEPYEQYF. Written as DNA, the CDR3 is TGCGCCAGCAGCCCGGATCAGGAAGAACCCTACGAGCAGTACTTC.

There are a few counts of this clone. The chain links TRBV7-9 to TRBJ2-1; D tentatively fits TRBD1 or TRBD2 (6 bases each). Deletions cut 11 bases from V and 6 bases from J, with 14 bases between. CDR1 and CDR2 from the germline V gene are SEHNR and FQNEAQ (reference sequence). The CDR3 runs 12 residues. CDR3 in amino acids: CAGGQGINEQFF. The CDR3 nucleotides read TGTGCCGGGGGGCAGGGCATCAATGAGCAGTTCTTC.

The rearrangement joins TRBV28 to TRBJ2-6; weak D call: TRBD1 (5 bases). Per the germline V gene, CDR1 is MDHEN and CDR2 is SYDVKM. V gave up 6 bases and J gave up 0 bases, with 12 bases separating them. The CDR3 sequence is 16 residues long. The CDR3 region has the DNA TGTGCCAGCAGCCCCGAGACAGTCTCTGGGGCCAACGTCCTGACTTTC. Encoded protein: CASSPETVSGANVLTF.

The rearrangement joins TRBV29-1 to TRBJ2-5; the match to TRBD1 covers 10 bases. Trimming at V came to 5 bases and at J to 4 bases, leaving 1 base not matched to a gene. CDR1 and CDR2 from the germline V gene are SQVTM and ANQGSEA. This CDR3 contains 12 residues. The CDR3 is CSVRTGGETQYF. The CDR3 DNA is TGCAGCGTTAGGACAGGGGGAGAGACCCAGTACTTC.

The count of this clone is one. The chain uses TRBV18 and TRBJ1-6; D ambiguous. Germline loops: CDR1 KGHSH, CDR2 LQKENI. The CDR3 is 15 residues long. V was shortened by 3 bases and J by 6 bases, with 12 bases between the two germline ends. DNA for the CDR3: TGTGCCAGCTCACCTAGGTTACAGCCTAATTCACCCCTCCACTTT. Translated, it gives CASSPRLQPNSPLHF.

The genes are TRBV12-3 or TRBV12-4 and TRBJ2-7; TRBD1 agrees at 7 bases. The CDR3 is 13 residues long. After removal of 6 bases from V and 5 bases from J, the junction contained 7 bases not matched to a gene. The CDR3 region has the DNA TGTGCCAGCAGCCGACAGGGTGCCAACGAGCAGTACTTC. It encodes CASSRQGANEQYF.

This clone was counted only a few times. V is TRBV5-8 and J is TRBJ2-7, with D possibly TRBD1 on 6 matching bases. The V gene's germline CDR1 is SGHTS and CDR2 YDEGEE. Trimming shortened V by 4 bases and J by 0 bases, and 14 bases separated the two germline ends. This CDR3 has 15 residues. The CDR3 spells CASSTQGSSSYEQYF. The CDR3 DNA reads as TGTGCCAGCAGCACACAGGGCTCCAGCTCCTACGAGCAGTACTTC.

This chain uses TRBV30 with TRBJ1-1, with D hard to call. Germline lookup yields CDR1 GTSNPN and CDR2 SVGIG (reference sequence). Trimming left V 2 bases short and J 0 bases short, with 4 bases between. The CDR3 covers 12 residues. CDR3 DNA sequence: TGTGCCTGGAGTTGGGTGAACACTGAAGCTTTCTTT. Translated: CAWSWVNTEAFF. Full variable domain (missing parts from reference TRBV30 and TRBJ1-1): SQTIHQWPATLVQPVGSPLSLECTVEGTSNPNLYWYRQAAGRGLQLLFYSVGIGQISSEVPQNLSASRPQDRQFILSSKKLLLSDSGFYLCAWSWVNTEAFFGQGTRLTVV.

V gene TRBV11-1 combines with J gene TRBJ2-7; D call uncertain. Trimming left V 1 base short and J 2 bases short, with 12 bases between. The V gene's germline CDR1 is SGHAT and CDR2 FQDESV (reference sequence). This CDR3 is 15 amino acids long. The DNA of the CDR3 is TGTGCCAGCAGCTTAGTGTCTGCACGAGCCTACGAGCAGTACTTC. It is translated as CASSLVSARAYEQYF. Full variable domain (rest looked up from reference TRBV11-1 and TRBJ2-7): EAEVAQSPRYKITEKSQAVAFWCDPISGHATLYWYRQILGQGPELLVQFQDESVVDDSQLPKDRFSAERLKGVDSTLKIQPAELGDSAMYLCASSLVSARAYEQYFGPGTRLTVT.

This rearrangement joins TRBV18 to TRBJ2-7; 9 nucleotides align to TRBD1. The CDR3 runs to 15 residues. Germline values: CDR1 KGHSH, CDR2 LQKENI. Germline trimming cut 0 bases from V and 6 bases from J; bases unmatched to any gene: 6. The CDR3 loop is CASSPPTGGMVEQYF. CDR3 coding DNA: TGTGCCAGCTCACCACCGACAGGGGGAATGGTCGAGCAGTACTTC. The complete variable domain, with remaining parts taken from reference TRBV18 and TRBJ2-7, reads NAGVMQNPRHLVRRRGQEARLRCSPMKGHSHVYWYRQLPEEGLKFMVYLQKENIIDESGMPKERFSAEFPKEGPSILRIQQVVRGDSAAYFCASSPPTGGMVEQYFGPGTRLTVT.

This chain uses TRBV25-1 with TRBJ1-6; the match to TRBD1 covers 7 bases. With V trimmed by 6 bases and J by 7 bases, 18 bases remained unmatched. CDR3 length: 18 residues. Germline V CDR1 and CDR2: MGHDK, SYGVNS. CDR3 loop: CASSSILRGLGENSPLHF. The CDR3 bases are TGTGCCAGCAGCAGTATACTTAGGGGGCTAGGAGAGAATTCACCCCTCCACTTT. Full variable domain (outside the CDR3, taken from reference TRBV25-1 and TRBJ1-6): EADIYQTPRYLVIGTGKKITLECSQTMGHDKMYWYQQDPGMELHLIHYSYGVNSTEKGDLSSESTVSRIRTEHFPLTLESARPSHTSQYLCASSSILRGLGENSPLHFGNGTRLTVT.

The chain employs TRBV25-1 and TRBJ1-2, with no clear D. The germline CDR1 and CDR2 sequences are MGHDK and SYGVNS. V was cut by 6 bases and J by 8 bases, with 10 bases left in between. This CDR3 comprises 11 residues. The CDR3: CASSAWEGYTF. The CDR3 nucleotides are TGTGCCAGCAGCGCCTGGGAGGGCTACACCTTC.

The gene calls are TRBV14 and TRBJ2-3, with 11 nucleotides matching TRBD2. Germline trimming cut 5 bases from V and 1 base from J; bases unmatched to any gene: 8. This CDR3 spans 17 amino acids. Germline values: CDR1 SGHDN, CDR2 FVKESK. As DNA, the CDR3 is TGTGCCAGCAGCGAGGTTGCGGGACTAGCGGGCACAGATACGCAGTATTTT. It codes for CASSEVAGLAGTDTQYF.

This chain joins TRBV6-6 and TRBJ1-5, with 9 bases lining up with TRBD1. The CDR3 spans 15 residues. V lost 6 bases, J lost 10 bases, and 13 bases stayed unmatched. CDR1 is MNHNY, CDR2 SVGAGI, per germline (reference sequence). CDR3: CASSHRGPRIEPQHF. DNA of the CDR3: TGTGCCAGCAGCCACAGGGGGCCCAGGATAGAACCCCAGCATTTT.